This is a list of T cell receptor beta chains from one sample in a study of CD8 T cells in Susac syndrome. TCRdb used MiXCR to reprocess the immunoSEQ multiplex PCR reads, holding one entry per CDR3 protein. The sample lists 85,000 to 130,000 distinct CDR3 sequences; around 94% were seen once. The material sequenced was CD8+ T cells from PBMCs. These receptors originate from a human donor with Susac syndrome. The CDR3 runs from the conserved cysteine through the conserved F or W. A D gene is named only where the DNA matches it firmly. The size entry is marked missing in some rows and otherwise reads once, few, many or a size class.

v_gene: TRBV9
j_gene: TRBJ2-1
abundance: NA
d_gene: NA
CDR3nt: TGTGCCAGCAGCGTAGAGGCAGCATACAATGAGCAGTTCTTC
CDR3aa: CASSVEAAYNEQFF

v_gene: TRBV7-9
j_gene: TRBJ1-2
abundance: NA
d_gene: TRBD1
CDR3nt: TGTGCCAGCAGCTCTACCGGGACAGGCCATGGCTACACCTTC
CDR3aa: CASSSTGTGHGYTF

v_gene: TRBV29-1
j_gene: TRBJ2-6
abundance: NA
d_gene: NA
CDR3nt: TGCAGCGTTGAAGAGGGGTCTGGGGCCAACGTCCTGACTTTC
CDR3aa: CSVEEGSGANVLTF

v_gene: TRBV20-1
j_gene: TRBJ2-7
abundance: NA
d_gene: TRBD2
CDR3nt: TGCAGTGCTAGAGATTACGAGCGGGAATCCTCCTCCTACGAGCAGTACTTC
CDR3aa: CSARDYERESSSYEQYF

v_gene: TRBV9
j_gene: TRBJ2-1
abundance: NA
d_gene: NA
CDR3nt: TGTGCCAGCAGCCCTCGACCGACTAGTCTCTTCGGTAATGAGCAGTTCTTC
CDR3aa: CASSPRPTSLFGNEQFF

v_gene: TRBV21-1
j_gene: TRBJ1-5
abundance: NA
d_gene: NA
CDR3nt: TGTGCCAGCAGCGAAAGTTGGGGACACAGGGGGTCGAGCAATCAGCCCCAGCATTTT
CDR3aa: CASSESWGHRGSSNQPQHF

v_gene: TRBV7-6
j_gene: TRBJ2-1
abundance: NA
d_gene: NA
CDR3nt: TGTGCCAGCAGCTTCTACAGCGGTTTCTCCTACAATGAGCAGTTCTTC
CDR3aa: CASSFYSGFSYNEQFF

v_gene: TRBV12-3/TRBV12-4
j_gene: TRBJ1-2
abundance: NA
d_gene: NA
CDR3nt: TGTGCCAGCAGTTTAGTAGCGGGACCAAGGGGGGATGGCTACACCTTC
CDR3aa: CASSLVAGPRGDGYTF

v_gene: TRBV6-2/TRBV6-3
j_gene: TRBJ1-2
abundance: NA
d_gene: NA
CDR3nt: TGTGCCAGCAGTTACTCGGGGGGGTTGCACGGCTACACCTTC
CDR3aa: CASSYSGGLHGYTF

v_gene: TRBV20-1
j_gene: TRBJ1-1
abundance: NA
d_gene: NA
CDR3nt: TGCAGTGCTAGAGACAGGATAGGTGAAGCTTTCTTT
CDR3aa: CSARDRIGEAFF

v_gene: TRBV7-6
j_gene: TRBJ2-7
abundance: NA
d_gene: TRBD1
CDR3nt: TGTGCCAGCAGCCCCGGACAGGGGGATGACGAGCAGTACTTC
CDR3aa: CASSPGQGDDEQYF

v_gene: TRBV7-8
j_gene: TRBJ2-7
abundance: NA
d_gene: NA
CDR3nt: TGTGCCAGCAGCGCCTTAAAGGGGACCCCGAGCTACGAGCAGTACTTC
CDR3aa: CASSALKGTPSYEQYF

v_gene: TRBV10-2
j_gene: TRBJ1-1
abundance: NA
d_gene: NA
CDR3nt: TGCGCCAGCAGGACCACAGGGATGAACACTGAAGCTTTCTTT
CDR3aa: CASRTTGMNTEAFF

v_gene: TRBV9
j_gene: TRBJ2-3
abundance: NA
d_gene: TRBD1
CDR3nt: TGTGCCAGCAGCGCCGACAGGGGTGCAGATACGCAGTATTTT
CDR3aa: CASSADRGADTQYF

v_gene: TRBV29-1
j_gene: TRBJ2-7
abundance: NA
d_gene: TRBD1
CDR3nt: TGCAGCGTTGATGGACAGGGCGGCGAGCAGTACTTC
CDR3aa: CSVDGQGGEQYF

v_gene: TRBV27
j_gene: TRBJ1-5
abundance: NA
d_gene: NA
CDR3nt: TGTGCCAGCAGTTCCCTGACAGGTGATCAGCCCCAGCATTTT
CDR3aa: CASSSLTGDQPQHF

v_gene: TRBV25-1
j_gene: TRBJ2-3
abundance: NA
d_gene: NA
CDR3nt: TGTGCCAGCAGCTGGGAAGGGGGCACAGATACGCAGTATTTT
CDR3aa: CASSWEGGTDTQYF

v_gene: TRBV19
j_gene: TRBJ1-5
abundance: NA
d_gene: TRBD1
CDR3nt: TGTGCCAGTAGTCCTCGGACAGGGTTCAATCAGCCCCAGCATTTT
CDR3aa: CASSPRTGFNQPQHF

v_gene: TRBV20-1
j_gene: TRBJ1-2
abundance: NA
d_gene: NA
CDR3nt: TGCAGTGCCCGGGACATTTCTAACTATGGCTACACCTTC
CDR3aa: CSARDISNYGYTF

v_gene: TRBV29-1
j_gene: TRBJ2-7
abundance: few
d_gene: NA
CDR3nt: TGCAGCGTTCAGGGGCAGGGCTACGAGCAGTACTTC
CDR3aa: CSVQGQGYEQYF

v_gene: TRBV7-6
j_gene: TRBJ2-1
abundance: NA
d_gene: TRBD1
CDR3nt: TGTGCCAGCAGTTCCCTTACAGGGGCCACCTACAATGAGCAGTTCTTC
CDR3aa: CASSSLTGATYNEQFF

v_gene: TRBV9
j_gene: TRBJ2-7
abundance: NA
d_gene: NA
CDR3nt: TGTGCCAGCACCCAACAGGGCCGCATGGCAGACGAGCAGTACTTC
CDR3aa: CASTQQGRMADEQYF

v_gene: TRBV11-2
j_gene: TRBJ2-1
abundance: NA
d_gene: NA
CDR3nt: TGTGCCAGCAGTACCTCGGGACCATATAATGAGCAGTTCTTC
CDR3aa: CASSTSGPYNEQFF

v_gene: TRBV18
j_gene: TRBJ2-2
abundance: NA
d_gene: TRBD1
CDR3nt: TGTGCCAGCTCACCGGGACAGGACACCGGGGAGCTGTTTTTT
CDR3aa: CASSPGQDTGELFF

v_gene: TRBV12-3/TRBV12-4
j_gene: TRBJ2-3
abundance: NA
d_gene: TRBD2
CDR3nt: TGTGCCAGCAGTCCCCCTAGCGGGGGGGGAGATACGCAGTATTTT
CDR3aa: CASSPPSGGGDTQYF

v_gene: TRBV6-4
j_gene: TRBJ2-2
abundance: NA
d_gene: NA
CDR3nt: TGTGCCAGCAGTGAAGGGGTCTCCGGGGAGCTGTTTTTT
CDR3aa: CASSEGVSGELFF

v_gene: TRBV3-1
j_gene: TRBJ2-5
abundance: NA
d_gene: NA
CDR3nt: TGTGCCAGCAGCCCAGCCCTCCCCGGCACCGGAGGGTTACAAGAGACCCAGTACTTC
CDR3aa: CASSPALPGTGGLQETQYF

v_gene: TRBV5-6
j_gene: TRBJ2-3
abundance: NA
d_gene: NA
CDR3nt: TGTGCCAGCAGCTTGGGGGACCTTGGGAACACAGATACGCAGTATTTT
CDR3aa: CASSLGDLGNTDTQYF

v_gene: TRBV5-1
j_gene: TRBJ2-7
abundance: NA
d_gene: NA
CDR3nt: TGCGCCAGCAGCCGGGACAATCCCTACGAGCAGTACTTC
CDR3aa: CASSRDNPYEQYF

v_gene: TRBV7-7
j_gene: TRBJ2-3
abundance: NA
d_gene: NA
CDR3nt: TGTGCCAGCAGCTCGGGGGGCCCGCGGGATACGCAGTATTTT
CDR3aa: CASSSGGPRDTQYF

v_gene: TRBV19
j_gene: TRBJ2-7
abundance: NA
d_gene: NA
CDR3nt: TGTGCCAGTAGTTCAGGAGACTCCTACGAGCAGTACTTC
CDR3aa: CASSSGDSYEQYF

v_gene: TRBV29-1
j_gene: TRBJ1-1
abundance: NA
d_gene: NA
CDR3nt: TGCAGCGTTCCCCCGACAAGGCAGGGCGTTGGTGAAGCTTTCTTT
CDR3aa: CSVPPTRQGVGEAFF

v_gene: TRBV9
j_gene: TRBJ2-7
abundance: NA
d_gene: NA
CDR3nt: TGTGCCAGCAGCCCTACCCGGGCAGGGACCTACGAGCAGTACTTC
CDR3aa: CASSPTRAGTYEQYF

v_gene: TRBV29-1
j_gene: TRBJ2-2
abundance: NA
d_gene: TRBD1
CDR3nt: TGCAGCGTTGCAGGGGGACCTACGAACACCGGGGAGCTGTTTTTT
CDR3aa: CSVAGGPTNTGELFF

v_gene: TRBV3-1
j_gene: TRBJ2-1
abundance: NA
d_gene: NA
CDR3nt: TGTGCCAGCAGCCAAGAGGTAGGGAGCTCCTACAATGAGCAGTTCTTC
CDR3aa: CASSQEVGSSYNEQFF

v_gene: TRBV12-3/TRBV12-4
j_gene: TRBJ2-5
abundance: NA
d_gene: TRBD1
CDR3nt: TGTGCCAGCAGACCCCGGCAGGGGGCAAAAACCCAGTACTTC
CDR3aa: CASRPRQGAKTQYF

v_gene: TRBV5-6
j_gene: TRBJ1-6
abundance: NA
d_gene: NA
CDR3nt: TGTGCCAGCAGTTCCGAGAGGGCTAATTCACCCCTCCACTTT
CDR3aa: CASSSERANSPLHF

v_gene: TRBV27
j_gene: TRBJ2-7
abundance: NA
d_gene: NA
CDR3nt: TGTGCCAGCAGTCCAGGGACGACAACACCCTACGAGCAGTACTTC
CDR3aa: CASSPGTTTPYEQYF

v_gene: TRBV3-1
j_gene: TRBJ2-7
abundance: NA
d_gene: NA
CDR3nt: TGTGCCAGCAGCCAAGAAGGACTGCCCTACGAGCAGTACTTC
CDR3aa: CASSQEGLPYEQYF

v_gene: TRBV29-1
j_gene: TRBJ2-1
abundance: NA
d_gene: TRBD1
CDR3nt: TGCAGTGGGGGACAGGGAGGGTCCTACAATGAGCAGTTCTTC
CDR3aa: CSGGQGGSYNEQFF

v_gene: TRBV19
j_gene: TRBJ1-2
abundance: few
d_gene: NA
CDR3nt: TGTGCCAGTAGTCCGAATTATGGCTACACCTTC
CDR3aa: CASSPNYGYTF

v_gene: TRBV29-1
j_gene: TRBJ1-1
abundance: once
d_gene: TRBD1
CDR3nt: TGCAGCGGGGGGAGACAGGGGATGAACACTGAAGCTTTCTTT
CDR3aa: CSGGRQGMNTEAFF

v_gene: TRBV10-3
j_gene: TRBJ2-5
abundance: few
d_gene: NA
CDR3nt: TGTGCCATCAGTGAGTCGGGCAGCCAAGAGACCCAGTACTTC
CDR3aa: CAISESGSQETQYF

v_gene: TRBV6-5
j_gene: TRBJ1-2
abundance: NA
d_gene: NA
CDR3nt: TGTGCCAGCACCGAGGATAACTATGGCTACACCTTC
CDR3aa: CASTEDNYGYTF

v_gene: TRBV4-2
j_gene: TRBJ2-6
abundance: once
d_gene: NA
CDR3nt: TGTGCCAGCAGCCAAGAAACAGGGTCTGGGGCCAACGTCCTGACTTTC
CDR3aa: CASSQETGSGANVLTF

v_gene: TRBV20-1
j_gene: TRBJ2-1
abundance: NA
d_gene: NA
CDR3nt: TGCAGTGCCAGACAGATAACCTACAATGAGCAGTTCTTC
CDR3aa: CSARQITYNEQFF

v_gene: TRBV27
j_gene: TRBJ1-2
abundance: NA
d_gene: NA
CDR3nt: TGTGCCAGCAGTCCTCAACCCCCCATGAATGGCTACACCTTC
CDR3aa: CASSPQPPMNGYTF